Shown below are 25 T cell receptor beta chains from a single sample sequenced in a study of cytomegalovirus exposure and HLA in healthy donors. This PCR relied on a set of 60 Vbeta primers and 13 Jbeta primers. Sequenced by immunoSEQ multiplex PCR; TCRdb stores in-frame clones only, minus some. The sample shows roughly 100,000 clones, under 85% of them seen only once. Sequencing was done on a sample of PBMCs. Every receptor here comes from a man between 50 and 59 years old in good health and CMV-seropositive.

The V call is TRBV7-8, the J call TRBJ2-7; D is unresolved. The V end lost 1 base, the J end lost 0 bases, and 4 bases lay between the germline ends. This CDR3 contains 13 residues. From germline, CDR1 is SGHVS and CDR2 FQNEAQ. DNA of the CDR3: TGTGCCAGCAGCTTAGGAGACTCCTACGAGCAGTACTTC. Its protein product is CASSLGDSYEQYF.

This chain links TRBV29-1 with TRBJ1-1; D is undetermined. This CDR3 has 14 amino acids. V was cut by 4 bases and J by 5 bases, with 17 bases left in between. Germline assignment: CDR1 SQVTM and CDR2 ANQGSEA. CDR3 loop: CSVGLSGSVTEAFF. CDR3 sequence (DNA): TGCAGCGTTGGGCTATCGGGGAGCGTGACTGAAGCTTTCTTT.

The chain is built from TRBV5-4 and TRBJ2-1; 12 bases fit TRBD2. This CDR3 is built from 15 residues. With V trimmed by 5 bases and J by 6 bases, 6 bases remained unmatched. The germline V gene has CDR1 SGHNT and CDR2 YYREEE (reference sequence). The CDR3 DNA reads as TGTGCCAGCAGTTCTAGCGGGAGGGCCTCCAATGAGCAGTTCTTC. Its protein product is CASSSSGRASNEQFF.

The chain is built from TRBV10-3 and TRBJ2-6; 8 positions match TRBD1. The germline CDR1 and CDR2 sequences are ENHRY and SYGVKD. CDR3 length: 17 amino acids. The ends lost 6 bases at V and 0 bases at J; junction bases unmatched: 7. The CDR3 loop is CAISGTGPNSGANVLTF. The CDR3 DNA reads TGTGCCATCAGCGGGACAGGACCTAACTCTGGGGCCAACGTCCTGACTTTC.

V gene TRBV6-5 combines with J gene TRBJ2-1, with D unresolved. The germline CDR1 and CDR2 sequences are MNHEY and SVGAGI. Trimming cost V 5 bases and J 6 bases, with 8 bases left between them. The CDR3 covers 12 residues. CDR3 amino acids: CASSLPVNEQFF. In DNA form, the CDR3 reads TGTGCCAGCAGTCTGCCGGTCAATGAGCAGTTCTTC.

The chain uses TRBV15 and TRBJ2-7; D possibly corresponds to TRBD2 (6 bases). V shed 0 bases and J shed 6 bases, with 15 bases lying between them. The germline V gene encodes CDR1 LNHNV and CDR2 YYDKDF (reference sequence). The CDR3 runs to 15 residues. The CDR3 DNA is TGTGCCACCAGCAGAGATATTGTGGGGGGTTCCGAGCAGTACTTC. Its translation: CATSRDIVGGSEQYF.

The V gene is TRBV30, the J gene TRBJ2-5; D gene unclear. The CDR3 contains 12 residues. Germline V gene lookup returns CDR1 GTSNPN and CDR2 SVGIG (reference sequence). Trimming left V 4 bases short and J 0 bases short, with 6 bases between. The chain's CDR3 is CAWTADQETQYF. The CDR3 bases are TGTGCCTGGACGGCGGACCAAGAGACCCAGTACTTC.

The J gene is TRBJ2-7, the V gene TRBV15; 14 bases fit TRBD2. Trimming cost V 3 bases and J 0 bases; bases outside gene matches: 10. The CDR3 loop spans 19 amino acids. Per the germline V gene, CDR1 is LNHNV and CDR2 is YYDKDF (reference sequence). CDR3: CATSRGTSGRGLGSYEQYF. Written as DNA, the CDR3 is TGTGCCACCAGCAGGGGGACTAGCGGGAGAGGGTTGGGCTCCTACGAGCAGTACTTC.

The V and J genes are TRBV5-1 and TRBJ2-3, with D tentatively TRBD2 (6 bases). Germline CDR1 and CDR2: SGHRS and YFSETQ. The V end was cut by 6 bases, the J end by 0 bases, with 14 bases between. The CDR3 loop spans 15 amino acids. The DNA of the CDR3 is TGCGCCAGCACTGCGGGGTTTACTAGCACAGATACGCAGTATTTT. Protein product: CASTAGFTSTDTQYF. The full variable domain, rest sourced from reference TRBV5-1 and TRBJ2-3, is KAGVTQTPRYLIKTRGQQVTLSCSPISGHRSVSWYQQTPGQGLQFLFEYFSETQRNKGNFPGRFSGRQFSNSRSEMNVSTLELGDSALYLCASTAGFTSTDTQYFGPGTRLTVL.

CDR3 sequence: CASSVLGQNTEAFF. Written as DNA, the CDR3 is TGTGCCAGCAGTGTATTGGGACAGAACACTGAAGCTTTCTTT. The chain links TRBV2 to TRBJ1-1, with a weak D call TRBD1 (6 bases). From germline, CDR1 is SNHLY and CDR2 FYNNEI. This CDR3 comprises 14 residues. Trimming stripped 4 bases from V and 1 base from J, with 10 bases between.

Turning to this clone: Different DNA sequences within this sample yield the same CDR3. The chain employs TRBV6-5 and TRBJ2-1; possible D gene TRBD2, 6 bases. CDR1 is MNHEY, CDR2 SVGAGI, per germline. The V gene lost 2 bases and the J gene lost 4 bases, with 12 bases spanning the gap. This CDR3 has 15 residues. CDR3 in DNA: TGTGCCAGCAGTTACACGGCGGGGTCTTACAATGAGCAGTTCTTC. This translates into CASSYTAGSYNEQFF.

V is TRBV9 and J is TRBJ2-1, with 10 bases fitting TRBD2. Unmatched junction bases numbered 9, after V lost 1 base and J lost 8 bases. This CDR3 spans 16 amino acids. CDR1 is SGDLS and CDR2 is YYNGEE in the germline V gene. The CDR3 here is CASSVRGAGGTHEQFF. The CDR3 DNA reads TGTGCCAGCAGCGTAAGGGGAGCGGGAGGGACGCATGAGCAGTTCTTC.

The chain employs TRBV10-2 and TRBJ2-7; D perhaps matches TRBD2 (5 bases). In germline, CDR1 is WSHSY, CDR2 SAAADI. The CDR3 loop spans 15 amino acids. Trimming shortened V by 1 base and J by 5 bases, and 15 bases separated the two germline ends. CDR3 sequence: CASSEFPVSTNEQYF. Here the CDR3 DNA reads TGCGCCAGCAGTGAGTTTCCAGTCTCGACTAACGAGCAGTACTTC.

This clone appeared a single time. This sequence joins TRBV27 and TRBJ1-1, with a weak D call TRBD1 (5 bases). Trimming left V 0 bases short and J 2 bases short, with 10 bases between. This CDR3 region has 15 residues. Germline CDR1 and CDR2: MNHEY and SMNVEV (reference sequence). The CDR3 loop reads CASSLSSGHNTEAFF. In DNA, the CDR3 is TGTGCCAGCAGTTTATCATCCGGACATAACACTGAAGCTTTCTTT.

The chain has TRBV11-1 and TRBJ2-1; 8 bases are a match to TRBD2. V trimming: 3 bases; J trimming: 8 bases; junction bases outside the gene matches: 15. Per germline, CDR1 SGHAT and CDR2 FQDESV (reference sequence). The CDR3 runs 17 residues. The CDR3 nucleotides read TGTGCCAGCAGCTTTTACCCGGGACTAGGCGGCAATGATGAGCAGTTCTTC. Encoded protein: CASSFYPGLGGNDEQFF.

CDR3: CASSIGLAGTGANVLTF. CDR3 nucleotides: TGTGCCAGTAGTATTGGGCTAGCGGGAACTGGGGCCAACGTCCTGACTTTC. The V and J genes are TRBV19 and TRBJ2-6, with TRBD2 identical over 9 bases. Germline-derived CDR1 and CDR2 are LNHDA and SQIVND (reference sequence). This CDR3 region has 17 residues. V trimming: 3 bases; J trimming: 2 bases; junction bases outside the gene matches: 5.

This clone was counted only a few times. The CDR3 reads CASSKGETYNEQFF. As DNA, the CDR3 is TGTGCCAGCAGTAAGGGGGAAACCTACAATGAGCAGTTCTTC. The chain has TRBV28 and TRBJ2-1; tentative D call: TRBD1 (6 bases). CDR3 length: 14 amino acids. CDR1 and CDR2 from the germline V gene are MDHEN and SYDVKM. Trimming left V 5 bases short and J 2 bases short, with 10 bases between.

V usage is TRBV30 and J usage is TRBJ2-1; 7 nucleotides line up with TRBD2. Germline CDR1 reads GTSNPN; CDR2 reads SVGIG (reference sequence). This CDR3 region has 16 residues. The J segment lost 9 bases and the V segment lost 4 bases, leaving 18 bases of the junction unmatched. CDR3 sequence: CAWTNEVLAGVGEQFF. The CDR3 nucleotides are TGTGCCTGGACCAACGAAGTTTTGGCGGGAGTCGGTGAGCAGTTCTTC.

The V gene is TRBV28, the J gene TRBJ2-2; TRBD1 aligns across 8 bases. Germline CDR1 is MDHEN and CDR2 is SYDVKM. V shed 5 bases and J 1 base; nucleotides not matched to a gene: 6. CDR3 length equals 16 residues. The CDR3 reads CASSRPGTGNTGELFF. Written as DNA, the CDR3 is TGTGCCAGCAGTAGGCCGGGGACAGGGAACACCGGGGAGCTGTTTTTT.

This clone was observed a handful of times. The chain has TRBV14 and TRBJ2-3, with 8 bases matching TRBD2. CDR3 length: 15 amino acids. Germline CDR1 SGHDN, CDR2 FVKESK. Trimming removed 4 bases from V and 3 bases from J; junction bases left unmatched: 6. The CDR3: CASSRQASGTDTQYF. CDR3 DNA sequence: TGTGCCAGCAGCCGGCAGGCTAGCGGGACAGATACGCAGTATTTT. The entire variable domain, with the rest obtained from reference TRBV14 and TRBJ2-3, is as follows: EAGVTQFPSHSVIEKGQTVTLRCDPISGHDNLYWYRRVMGKEIKFLLHFVKESKQDESGMPNNRFLAERTGGTYSTLKVQPAELEDSGVYFCASSRQASGTDTQYFGPGTRLTVL.

The table lists this clone with a count of one. The chain is built from TRBV28 and TRBJ2-1; TRBD2 is a possible D gene (5 bases). The CDR3 extends over 14 amino acids. Germline CDR1 is MDHEN and CDR2 is SYDVKM. The V and J ends lost 3 bases and 3 bases respectively, with 9 bases between them. The CDR3 reads CASSLTGSYNEQFF. Written as DNA, the CDR3 is TGTGCCAGCAGTTTGACGGGGAGCTACAATGAGCAGTTCTTC.

The J gene is TRBJ2-5, the V gene TRBV30; D might be TRBD1 (6 bases). The CDR3 has 12 residues. V dropped 7 bases and J dropped 5 bases, with 14 bases sitting between them. Germline V gives CDR1 GTSNPN, CDR2 SVGIG (reference sequence). Here the CDR3 DNA reads TGTGCCTCTAACAGGGTTGGGGAGACCCAGTACTTC. Translated, it gives CASNRVGETQYF.

This clone occurred a few times. V usage is TRBV7-7 and J usage is TRBJ2-1; D is possibly TRBD2 (6 bases). Trimming shortened V by 5 bases and J by 7 bases, and 18 bases separated the two germline ends. The CDR3 totals 15 residues. Per the germline V gene, CDR1 is SSHAT and CDR2 is FNYEAQ (reference sequence). The CDR3 DNA reads as TGTGCCAGCAGCCGGGACTTAGGCACCCCAAATGAGCAGTTCTTC. Translation: CASSRDLGTPNEQFF.

Written as DNA, the CDR3 is TGTGCCAGCAGCTTAGGCTACTCACTAGCGGGAGAAGACAAAAACATTCAGTACTTC. Its protein product is CASSLGYSLAGEDKNIQYF. V usage is TRBV11-1 and J usage is TRBJ2-4; TRBD2 matches 11 bases. This CDR3 contains 19 residues. V lost 1 base to trimming and J lost 3 bases; unmatched junction nucleotides: 11. The germline CDR1 and CDR2 sequences are SGHAT and FQDESV (reference sequence).

This chain joins TRBV28 and TRBJ2-3; 10 bases agree with TRBD2. Germline V gene sequence: CDR1 MDHEN, CDR2 SYDVKM. The ends lost 5 bases at V and 14 bases at J; junction bases unmatched: 13. The CDR3 sequence is 14 residues long. The CDR3 DNA reads TGTGCCAGCAGTGGCCAGCGAGCTAGCGGGAGTGGGTATTTT. This translates into CASSGQRASGSGYF.